The sequence of this TCR beta chain was determined in a study of cytomegalovirus exposure and HLA in healthy donors. Looking at the study overall: Later, an analysis reported that the 110 or so validation repertoires had used the same platform as the roughly 650 first-cohort repertoires.

The study's findings and limits: The study listed under 200 cytomegalovirus-associated TCR beta chains.

Note on this clone: Its cognate antigen is unknown.

The CDR3 contains 16 residues. Trimming left V 4 bases short and J 6 bases short, with 19 bases between. CDR1 is MNHNY, CDR2 SVGAGI, per germline (reference sequence). The assay was immunoSEQ multiplex PCR, and TCRdb's table has in-frame clones only and misses some. The table lists tens of thousands of clones, roughly 96% of them singletons. Donors came from a validation cohort of 95 to 150 subjects, distinct from the first 666-subject cohort. The TCR was taken from a man aged 18 to 29 in good health and CMV-seronegative. The sequenced sample was PBMCs. V is TRBV6-6 and J is TRBJ1-5; perhaps TRBD1 as D (6 bases). CDR3 in amino acids: CASSSAGGDKVQPQHF. As DNA, the CDR3 is TGTGCCAGCAGTTCCGCTGGGGGGGACAAGGTTCAGCCCCAGCATTTT.